These T cell receptor beta chains were read from a single sample in a study of blood T cell repertoires in COVID-19. TCRdb's table, derived via immunoSEQ multiplex PCR, lists solely in-frame clones and lacks some. The repertoire includes approximately 70,000 clones, under 95% of them detected once, and approximately 4.8% sits in the top ten. Sequencing was performed on peripheral blood. The receptors shown here come from a woman aged 55 to 70 with active COVID-19. Both conserved end residues are part of each CDR3. A D gene is named only where the DNA matches it firmly. Expanded clones get a size class; other rows say once, few or many, or leave the size out.

j_gene	abundance	len	d_gene	v_gene	CDR3nt	CDR3aa
TRBJ2-2	NA	12	NA	TRBV12-3/TRBV12-4	TGTGCCAGCAGTTTGACACCGGGGGAGCTGTTTTTT	CASSLTPGELFF
TRBJ1-5	NA	13	NA	TRBV5-1	TGCGCCAGCAGCCGCGGGGGCGATCAGCCCCAGCATTTT	CASSRGGDQPQHF
TRBJ1-2	once	14	TRBD1	TRBV3-1/TRBV3-2	TGTGCCAGCAGCCAACGGACAGGGGAAGGAGGCTACACCTTC	CASSQRTGEGGYTF
TRBJ1-1	NA	15	NA	TRBV11-2	TGTGCCAGCAGCTTAGTACAGGCTTCGAACACTGAAGCTTTCTTT	CASSLVQASNTEAFF
TRBJ2-1	few	16	TRBD2	TRBV7-9	TGTGCCAGCAGCGCCGGGGACTACAGCTCCTACAATGAGCAGTTCTTC	CASSAGDYSSYNEQFF
TRBJ1-2	once	14	TRBD1	TRBV5-1	TGCGCCAGCAGCGCCGGGACAGGGGACTATGGCTACACCTTC	CASSAGTGDYGYTF
TRBJ1-1	NA	15	TRBD1	TRBV28	TGTGCCAGCAGTCCCATCGACAGGGGGAACACTGAAGCTTTCTTT	CASSPIDRGNTEAFF
TRBJ1-3	NA	16	NA	TRBV7-2	TGTGCCAGCAGCAGAGTTCCAGAGGGCTCTGGAAACACCATATATTTT	CASSRVPEGSGNTIYF
TRBJ2-3	NA	16	TRBD2	TRBV9	TGTGCCAGCAGCGTAACTGCGGGAGGTCGCACAGATACGCAGTATTTT	CASSVTAGGRTDTQYF
TRBJ2-7	NA	15	NA	TRBV7-6	TGTGCCAGCAGCTTAGGAGGGCGCGGTCTAGGCGAGCAGTACTTC	CASSLGGRGLGEQYF
TRBJ1-2	NA	13	TRBD1	TRBV30	TGTGCCTGGAGTACAGGGGATTACAGGGGCTACACCTTC	CAWSTGDYRGYTF
TRBJ1-3	NA	19	TRBD1	TRBV4-1	TGCGCCAGCAGCCAAGATGTGGGGACAGGGGTCCTCTCTGGAAACACCATATATTTT	CASSQDVGTGVLSGNTIYF
TRBJ2-1	once	16	NA	TRBV5-6	TGTGCCAGCAGCTCGCTTTGGGGGGTTTTCTACAATGAGCAGTTCTTC	CASSSLWGVFYNEQFF
TRBJ1-2	NA	15	NA	TRBV2	TGTGCCAGCAGTGAAGTAGCCGGACAGTGGTATGGCTACACCTTC	CASSEVAGQWYGYTF
TRBJ2-1	NA	15	NA	TRBV28	TGTGCCAGCAGTCCCTCGGGGACTCGACGTGTTGAGCAGTTCTTC	CASSPSGTRRVEQFF
TRBJ2-2	NA	16	NA	TRBV9	TGTGCCAGCAGCGGAAGACGAGGGTTGAACACCGGGGAGCTGTTTTTT	CASSGRRGLNTGELFF
TRBJ2-5	NA	14	TRBD2	TRBV30	TGTGCCTGGAGCTCTAGCGGGAGGCGAGAGACCCAGTACTTC	CAWSSSGRRETQYF
TRBJ1-6	NA	15	NA	TRBV11-2	TGTGCCAGCACCCTCGGGGGGTCCTATAATTCACCCCTCCACTTT	CASTLGGSYNSPLHF
TRBJ2-1	NA	16	TRBD2	TRBV7-9	TGTGCCAGCAGCTTAAGTCGTGCGAGCGGGAGCAACGAGCAGTTCTTC	CASSLSRASGSNEQFF
TRBJ2-4	NA	13	TRBD1	TRBV5-4	TGTGCCAGCAGCGGGACAGGGCTGGGCATTCAGTACTTC	CASSGTGLGIQYF
TRBJ2-7	NA	14	NA	TRBV2	TGTGCCAGCAGCTGGACAGCAAATTCCTACGAGCAGTACTTC	CASSWTANSYEQYF
TRBJ1-2	NA	15	TRBD1	TRBV16	TGTGCCAGCAGCCAAGTTATACAGGGGATTTATGGCTACACCTTC	CASSQVIQGIYGYTF
TRBJ2-2	few	15	NA	TRBV6-1	TGTGCCAGCAGTGAACCCGGGGAGATCACCGGGGAGCTGTTTTTT	CASSEPGEITGELFF
TRBJ2-7	few	13	TRBD1	TRBV3-1/TRBV3-2	TGTGCCAGCAGCCTAGGGGGCACCTACGAGCAGTACTTC	CASSLGGTYEQYF
TRBJ1-1	NA	13	TRBD1	TRBV6-4	TGTGCCAGCAGGCCGACAGGGAGCCCCGAAGCTTTCTTT	CASRPTGSPEAFF
TRBJ2-1	NA	16	NA	TRBV3-1/TRBV3-2	TGTGCCAGCAGCCAAGTTCCACTAGAGGGGGGGGATGAGCAGTTCTTC	CASSQVPLEGGDEQFF
TRBJ1-2	NA	14	NA	TRBV11-2	TGTGCCAGCAGCTTAGTCGTTACTAACTATGGCTACACCTTC	CASSLVVTNYGYTF
TRBJ1-5	NA	14	NA	TRBV11-2	TGTGCCAGCAGCTTAGATATGGGAGGGCAGCCCCAGCATTTT	CASSLDMGGQPQHF
TRBJ2-1	NA	13	NA	TRBV19	TGTGCCAGTAGGAATCTCGGGGGCAATGAGCAGTTCTTC	CASRNLGGNEQFF